Below, 32 T cell receptor beta chains from the same sample are listed, as sequenced in a study of Ad26.COV2.S vaccination and SARS-CoV-2 variants. The assay was immunoSEQ multiplex PCR, and TCRdb's table has in-frame clones only and misses some. Of some 300,000 clones in the sample, 70% to 90% were seen once. Treatment reported: around 19 received Ad26.COV2.S at low or high dose, single or two shots; several received placebo; per-sample allocation not given. Sampling took place 63 days after the first vaccine or placebo injection. The specimen was peripheral blood, collected in a trial of Ad26.COV2.S vaccine versus placebo. These receptors were collected from a person aged 18-60 years who received the Ad26.COV2.S COVID-19 vaccine or a placebo.

DNA for the CDR3: TGTGCCAGCAGCTTAAGGGCGGGGGGCACCACAGATACGCAGTATTTT. Its protein is CASSLRAGGTTDTQYF. The chain combines TRBV7-9 with TRBJ2-3; 8 nucleotides agree with TRBD2. Germline CDR1 reads SEHNR; CDR2 reads FQNEAQ (reference sequence). V lost 2 bases, J lost 2 bases, and 6 bases stayed unmatched. This CDR3 is 16 amino acids long.

The genes are TRBV5-4 and TRBJ2-7; 13 bases match TRBD2. The CDR3 runs to 16 residues. The trim removed 4 bases at V and 1 base at J, leaving 5 bases unmatched. CDR1 is SGHNT and CDR2 is YYREEE in the germline V gene (reference sequence). CDR3 sequence: CASSHGGLAGSYEQYF. CDR3 bases: TGTGCCAGCAGCCATGGGGGACTAGCGGGATCCTACGAGCAGTACTTC.

With regard to this clone: The sample carries other DNA sequences with the same CDR3. The chain joins TRBV19 to TRBJ1-6; no clear D. Trimming took 2 bases from V and 5 from J, leaving 7 bases between them. Germline CDR1 LNHDA, CDR2 SQIVND (reference sequence). This CDR3 has 14 residues. CDR3 bases: TGTGCCAGTAGTATAAGGTCGGATAATTCACCCCTCCACTTT. It yields the protein CASSIRSDNSPLHF.

Concerning this clone: A junction boundary mismatches the germline segment, possibly from a read error. The CDR3 DNA is TGTGCCAGTAGTCTAGAGGAGTCCGACAATGGCTACACCTTC. Protein product: CASSLEESDNGYTF. V gene TRBV19 combines with J gene TRBJ1-2; D not resolved. CDR3 size: 14 residues. Germline CDR1 is LNHDA and CDR2 is SQIVND (reference sequence).

The chain recombines TRBV20-1 with TRBJ1-1; D remains unclear. The CDR3 contains 11 residues. Germline loops: CDR1 DFQATT, CDR2 SNEGSKA (reference sequence). Between the trimmed V and J ends, which lost 0 bases and 5 bases, there was a span of 4 bases. The CDR3 loop is CSAREGTEAFF. The CDR3 DNA follows: TGCAGTGCTAGAGAGGGGACTGAAGCTTTCTTT.

The genes are TRBV2 and TRBJ2-5; 12 bases align to TRBD1. The CDR3 consists of 16 residues. J lost 5 bases, V lost 6 bases, and 10 bases had no gene match. Germline V gives CDR1 SNHLY, CDR2 FYNNEI. The DNA of the CDR3 is TGTGCCAGCAGGGAGGGGACAGGGGGCGGCTGGGAGACCCAGTACTTC. It translates to CASREGTGGGWETQYF.

The V and J genes are TRBV29-1 and TRBJ2-3; D unclear. The CDR3 is 13 amino acids. Trimming took off 3 bases at V and 2 bases at J, with 9 bases between the two ends. CDR1 is SQVTM and CDR2 is ANQGSEA in the germline V gene. CDR3 loop: CSVEGQYTDTQYF. Written as DNA, the CDR3 is TGCAGCGTTGAGGGTCAATACACAGATACGCAGTATTTT.

This clone was found once. The chain links TRBV7-2 to TRBJ1-5; D gene unclear. CDR1 SGHTA and CDR2 FQGNSA come from the germline V gene. The V end lost 5 bases, the J end lost 1 base, and 12 bases lay between the germline ends. The CDR3 consists of 15 residues. The CDR3 DNA is TGTGCCAGCAGCGTACGAGGGTTCAGCAATCAGCCCCAGCATTTT. Its protein product is CASSVRGFSNQPQHF.

This chain links TRBV28 with TRBJ2-5; D tentatively reads TRBD1 or TRBD2 (5 bases each). Trimming removed 5 bases at V and 4 bases at J, with 17 bases between. This CDR3 comprises 15 residues. The V gene's germline CDR1 is MDHEN and CDR2 SYDVKM. CDR3: CASSPPGRLRETQYF. For the CDR3, the DNA is TGTGCCAGCAGTCCGCCGGGACGCTTGAGAGAGACCCAGTACTTC.

The chain joins TRBV6-4 to TRBJ1-1, with D hard to call. The CDR3 is 13 residues long. Per the germline V gene, CDR1 is MRHNA and CDR2 is SNTAGT. V was trimmed by 4 bases and J by 4 bases, leaving 10 bases between them. For the CDR3, the DNA is TGTGCCAGCAGTGGCCAATTTGGCACTGAAGCTTTCTTT. It specifies CASSGQFGTEAFF.

This rearrangement joins TRBV7-9 to TRBJ1-1; D unresolved. The CDR3 is 11 residues long. From germline, CDR1 is SEHNR and CDR2 FQNEAQ (reference sequence). Trimming cost V 5 bases and J 6 bases, with 7 bases left between them. CDR3: CASSQVSEAFF. The CDR3 bases are TGTGCCAGCAGCCAGGTCTCTGAAGCTTTCTTT.

This rearrangement joins TRBV2 to TRBJ1-2; TRBD1 matches 10 bases. Germline CDR1 reads SNHLY; CDR2 reads FYNNEI. The CDR3 length is 16 residues. Trimming took 6 bases from V and 4 from J; bases not matched to a gene: 11. In DNA, the CDR3 is TGTGCCAGCAGGGGGACAGGGGCCTTCCTACGCTATGGCTACACCTTC. This codes for CASRGTGAFLRYGYTF.

The chain uses TRBV9 and TRBJ2-1, with TRBD2 matching over 7 bases. Germline CDR1 is SGDLS and CDR2 is YYNGEE. The CDR3 consists of 15 residues. Trimming cost V 4 bases and J 5 bases; bases outside gene matches: 9. The CDR3 coding sequence is TGTGCCAGCAGCCTAAAACACCGGGGGGACAATGAGCAGTTCTTC. This codes for CASSLKHRGDNEQFF. The full variable domain, in which reference TRBV9 and TRBJ2-1 provide the parts outside the CDR3, is DSGVTQTPKHLITATGQRVTLRCSPRSGDLSVYWYQQSLDQGLQFLIQYYNGEERAKGNILERFSAQQFPDLHSELNLSSLELGDSALYFCASSLKHRGDNEQFFGPGTRLTVL.

The chain has TRBV2 and TRBJ2-4, with D uncertain. The CDR3 has 11 amino acids. CDR1 SNHLY and CDR2 FYNNEI come from the germline V gene. Trimming cost V 4 bases and J 5 bases, with 3 bases left between them. The CDR3 reads CASSGENIQYF. The DNA of the CDR3 is TGTGCCAGCAGTGGAGAAAACATTCAGTACTTC.

The chain uses TRBV5-6 and TRBJ1-1, with 8 positions matching TRBD1. Trimming took 0 bases from V and 0 from J; bases not matched to a gene: 4. Germline assignment: CDR1 SGHDT and CDR2 YYEEEE. The CDR3 covers 16 residues. In nucleotides, the CDR3 is TGTGCCAGCAGCTTGGCGCCGGACAGGGTGAACACTGAAGCTTTCTTT. It specifies CASSLAPDRVNTEAFF. Complete variable domain (other parts from reference TRBV5-6 and TRBJ1-1): DAGVTQSPTHLIKTRGQQVTLRCSPKSGHDTVSWYQQALGQGPQFIFQYYEEEERQRGNFPDRFSGHQFPNYSSELNVNALLLGDSALYLCASSLAPDRVNTEAFFGQGTRLTVV.

V gene TRBV6-5 combines with J gene TRBJ2-1; tentative D call: TRBD1 (6 bases). This CDR3 is built from 14 residues. CDR1 is MNHEY, CDR2 SVGAGI, per germline. V lost 4 bases and J lost 1, with 8 bases in between. The CDR3 sequence: CASSSRGSYNEQFF. The CDR3 DNA follows: TGTGCCAGCAGTTCCAGGGGATCCTACAATGAGCAGTTCTTC.

The chain combines TRBV3-1 (or the pseudogene TRBV3-2) with TRBJ1-6; maybe TRBD1 (5 bases). Between the trimmed V and J ends, which lost 1 base and 14 bases, there was a span of 21 bases. The V gene's germline CDR1 is LGHDT and CDR2 YNNKEL (reference sequence). CDR3 size: 16 residues. CDR3 DNA sequence: TGTGCCAGCAGCCAAGGAACTGCGGGGACCGGGGGGTCCCTCCACTTT. It yields the protein CASSQGTAGTGGSLHF.

The gene calls are TRBV5-1 and TRBJ2-7; D remains ambiguous. Trimming left V 0 bases short and J 6 bases short, with 13 bases between. The CDR3 is 14 residues long. Germline-derived CDR1 and CDR2 are SGHRS and YFSETQ. CDR3 sequence reads: CASSLVPGEGEQYF. CDR3 bases: TGCGCCAGCAGCTTGGTTCCCGGTGAAGGCGAGCAGTACTTC.

This chain uses TRBV2 with TRBJ2-3; 7 bases match TRBD2. V shed 1 base and J 4 bases; nucleotides not matched to a gene: 11. This CDR3 comprises 17 residues. CDR1 is SNHLY, CDR2 FYNNEI, per germline. The CDR3 DNA follows: TGTGCCAGCAGTGAAGTTTCACGACTAGCTGGGGCAGATACGCAGTATTTT. The encoded protein is CASSEVSRLAGADTQYF.

V and J are TRBV5-1 and TRBJ1-6, with 10 bases identical to TRBD1. The CDR3 spans 17 residues. Per germline, CDR1 SGHRS and CDR2 YFSETQ. Losses at the gene ends were 0 bases for V and 7 bases for J; bases not matched to a gene: 7. This CDR3 is CASSLAGTGAGNSPLHF. The CDR3 DNA reads as TGCGCCAGCAGCTTGGCGGGGACAGGGGCCGGCAATTCACCCCTCCACTTT.

This chain links TRBV29-1 with TRBJ1-4; 8 nucleotides match TRBD1. J lost 3 bases, V lost 6 bases, and 6 bases had no gene match. The CDR3 length is 14 residues. The germline V gene encodes CDR1 SQVTM and CDR2 ANQGSEA. The DNA of the CDR3 is TGCAGCGTCCAGGACAGGGTAGCTAATGAAAAACTGTTTTTT. Protein: CSVQDRVANEKLFF.

The chain has TRBV27 and TRBJ2-5; 9 nucleotides agree with TRBD2. This CDR3 is 16 amino acids long. The germline CDR1 and CDR2 sequences are MNHEY and SMNVEV (reference sequence). V trimming: 3 bases; J trimming: 2 bases; junction bases outside the gene matches: 7. The CDR3 is CASSFLAGLGQETQYF. The CDR3 DNA sequence: TGTGCCAGCAGTTTTCTAGCGGGGTTGGGGCAAGAGACCCAGTACTTC.

V usage is TRBV4-1 and J usage is TRBJ1-1; no clear D. The germline CDR1 and CDR2 sequences are MGHRA and YSYEKL. The V end lost 0 bases, the J end lost 8 bases, and 10 bases lay between the germline ends. The CDR3 totals 13 residues. CDR3 region: CASSQDWEAEAFF. The CDR3 bases are TGCGCCAGCAGCCAAGATTGGGAAGCCGAAGCTTTCTTT.

The V gene is TRBV30, the J gene TRBJ1-1; tentative D call: TRBD1 (6 bases). The CDR3 consists of 14 residues. Trimming cost V 0 bases and J 2 bases, with 10 bases left between them. The germline gives CDR1 GTSNPN, CDR2 SVGIG (reference sequence). As DNA, the CDR3 is TGTGCCTGGAGTGTAGGCAGGGGAAACACTGAAGCTTTCTTT. Its protein is CAWSVGRGNTEAFF.

This clone qualifies as medium-sized (0.01 to 0.1%). This chain links TRBV27 with TRBJ2-7, with unresolved D. The CDR3 extends over 13 amino acids. The ends were cut back, 5 bases at V and 0 bases at J, with 8 bases in the middle. CDR1 MNHEY and CDR2 SMNVEV come from the germline V gene (reference sequence). Here the CDR3 reads CASSQASSYEQYF. CDR3 sequence (DNA): TGTGCCAGCAGTCAGGCTAGCTCCTACGAGCAGTACTTC.

V and J are TRBV27 and TRBJ2-7, with D tentatively TRBD1 (6 bases). Germline CDR1 reads MNHEY; CDR2 reads SMNVEV (reference sequence). The CDR3 is made up of 14 amino acids. The V gene lost 6 bases and the J gene lost 2 bases, with 14 bases spanning the gap. The CDR3 region is CASRWGQSPYEQYF. The CDR3 DNA is TGTGCCAGCAGGTGGGGGCAGTCCCCCTACGAGCAGTACTTC.

The chain recombines TRBV6-5 with TRBJ1-5; the D gene is possibly TRBD1 (5 bases). The CDR3 is made up of 13 amino acids. Between the trimmed V and J ends, which lost 0 bases and 7 bases, there was a span of 7 bases. From germline, CDR1 is MNHEY and CDR2 SVGAGI. The CDR3 sequence: CASSYSGDQPQHF. For the CDR3, the DNA is TGTGCCAGCAGTTACTCAGGGGACCAGCCCCAGCATTTT.

This CDR3 is CAISQGVGANVLTF. CDR3 in DNA: TGTGCCATCAGCCAGGGGGTTGGGGCCAACGTCCTGACTTTC. The chain has TRBV10-3 and TRBJ2-6; 7 bases are a match to TRBD1. The CDR3 spans 14 residues. V trimming: 6 bases; J trimming: 3 bases; junction bases outside the gene matches: 2. Per the germline V gene, CDR1 is ENHRY and CDR2 is SYGVKD.

The chain joins TRBV5-6 to TRBJ2-3; D is unclear. The V gene lost 4 bases and the J gene lost 2 bases, with 2 bases spanning the gap. Germline CDR1 SGHDT, CDR2 YYEEEE. The CDR3 length is 11 residues. CDR3: CASSNTDTQYF. In nucleotides, the CDR3 is TGTGCCAGCAGCAACACAGATACGCAGTATTTT.

V usage is TRBV5-1 and J usage is TRBJ2-7, with 11 bases matching TRBD2. Trimming at V came to 3 bases and at J to 4 bases, leaving 6 bases not matched to a gene. The CDR3 contains 15 residues. Germline CDR1 and CDR2: SGHRS and YFSETQ. Here the CDR3 DNA reads TGCGCCAGCAGCTCAACTAGCGGGGGAACATACGAGCAGTACTTC. It yields the protein CASSSTSGGTYEQYF.

This sequence joins TRBV9 and TRBJ1-2, with TRBD1 matching over 10 bases. Germline assignment: CDR1 SGDLS and CDR2 YYNGEE. This CDR3 region has 14 residues. V shed 4 bases and J 5 bases; nucleotides not matched to a gene: 5. The CDR3 DNA is TGTGCCAGCAGCCGGGACAGGGGCTTATATGGCTACACCTTC. Its translation: CASSRDRGLYGYTF.

This rearrangement joins TRBV2 to TRBJ2-3; 10 positions agree with TRBD1. Losses at the gene ends were 9 bases for V and 2 bases for J; bases not matched to a gene: 11. Germline V CDR1 and CDR2: SNHLY, FYNNEI. There are 16 residues in the CDR3. The CDR3 reads CARKKTGTGVTDTQYF. The CDR3 coding sequence is TGTGCCAGAAAAAAAACCGGGACAGGGGTCACAGATACGCAGTATTTT.